This T cell receptor (beta chain) was captured in a study of regulatory T cells in long-lasting Graves disease. Trimming removed 6 bases from V and 5 bases from J, with 16 bases in between. In germline, CDR1 is SGHVS, CDR2 FQNEAQ. The CDR3 spans 14 residues. In this sample, this clonotype turned up many times. Antigen unknown. With iRepertoire HTBI primers and Arm-PCR of CDR3 regions, TCR beta libraries were built. Study processing details: Gene usage covered 62 TRBV and 13 to 15 TRBJ segments. TCRdb reanalysed the multiplex PCR reads using MiXCR and keeps one entry per CDR3 protein. TCRdb's processing, not the authors', yielded these V and J calls. The sample yields about 470,000 distinct CDR3 sequences, 15% to 20% seen once. The study, taken as a whole, reports: Segments TRBV28, TRBJ1-2 and TRBJ2-5 showed preferential usage in persistent disease.

Indicated time point: newly diagnosed GD, antithyroid drugs for less than 3 months. PBMC RNA served as the TCR library source. These sequences were also reported in another study, on T cells in Graves' hyperthyroidism and ophthalmopathy. Turning to that study: Across 18 months, stable Graves' hyperthyroidism was marked by no progression to ophthalmopathy. A first-round RT-PCR of the TCR CDR3 used the HTBI primer set.

The chain couples TRBV7-8 to TRBJ2-5; TRBD2 might be the D (7 bases). The sample consisted of peripheral blood mononuclear cells (PBMCs), taken at new diagnosis, from a patient treated with antithyroid drugs. The TCR comes from a man in his forties with Graves disease. The chain's CDR3 is CASRVRGGGETQYF. The CDR3 DNA reads TGTGCCAGCAGGGTTCGAGGGGGGGGGGAGACCCAGTACTTC.